Below are 30 T cell receptor beta chains sequenced from a single sample in a study of blood T cells in healthy people across ages. Using a J-beta primer mix together with a sample-barcoded 5' primer, a second PCR was run for roughly 6 to 11 cycles. In TCRdb, the 5' RACE reads were re-called with MiXCR into one record per CDR3 protein. The table lists some 860,000 distinct CDR3 sequences, about 61% of them singletons. The source material was blood. The receptor set was obtained from a man in his forties in good health.

V and J are TRBV6-6 and TRBJ2-1; 15 bases line up with TRBD2. Germline values: CDR1 MNHNY, CDR2 SVGAGI (reference sequence). The V segment lost 2 bases and the J segment 7 bases; nucleotides outside the gene matches: 3. This CDR3 has 16 residues. CDR3 in DNA: TGTGCCAGCAGTTACGACGGGACTAGCGGGAGGAATGAGCAGTTCTTC. This translates into CASSYDGTSGRNEQFF.

This clonotype has more than one count but fewer than ten. The chain couples TRBV7-9 to TRBJ2-4, with 12 bases identical to TRBD1. TRBJ2-7 explains the end of the DNA better; the J call may be wrong. CDR1 and CDR2 from the germline V gene are SEHNR and FQNEAQ (reference sequence). The CDR3 is made up of 16 amino acids. The CDR3, as DNA: TGTGCCAGCAGCCCCGTTTTGGGGACAGGGGGCGGCGAGCAGTACTTC. Amino acid sequence: CASSPVLGTGGGEQYF.

The V and J genes are TRBV10-2 and TRBJ2-7; TRBD2 aligns across 7 bases. The end of the DNA fits TRBJ2-5 better, so the J call may be wrong. CDR1 WSHSY and CDR2 SAAADI come from the germline V gene. This CDR3 has 14 residues. This chain's CDR3 is CASSESVSGGTQYF. The CDR3 DNA sequence: TGCGCCAGCAGTGAGTCCGTCTCGGGGGGGACCCAGTACTTC.

The J gene is TRBJ2-1, the V gene TRBV29-1; D is tentatively TRBD1 or TRBD2 (6 bases each). The assigned J gene may be wrong: the sequence end matches TRBJ2-7 better. CDR1 is SQVTM, CDR2 ANQGSEA, per germline. The CDR3 extends over 16 amino acids. CDR3 nucleotides: TGCAGCGTTCAGTGGGGGTCGGGGGACACATACAATGAGCAGTACTTC. This sequence encodes CSVQWGSGDTYNEQYF.

Comment on this clonotype: A clone one base away is much larger, so this may be a read error. The chain couples TRBV20-1 to TRBJ2-1; 8 nucleotides line up with TRBD2. The V segment lost 2 bases and the J segment 8 bases; nucleotides outside the gene matches: 8. CDR1 is DFQATT, CDR2 SNEGSKA, per germline (reference sequence). The CDR3 runs 14 residues. CDR3 DNA sequence: TGCAGTGCTAGAAGGCGAGCGGGGGTAGATGAGCAGTTCTTC. Its protein product is CSARRRAGVDEQFF.

The rearrangement links TRBV12-3 or TRBV12-4 to TRBJ2-1, with 8 bases that match TRBD2. The CDR3 is 15 amino acids. Trimming cost V 3 bases and J 8 bases; bases outside gene matches: 9. In DNA form, the CDR3 reads TGTGCCAGCAGTTTCCAGCGGGGGACCGAGGATGAGCAGTTCTTC. Translated, it gives CASSFQRGTEDEQFF.

This chain connects TRBV7-2 to TRBJ1-6; D is unclear. The V gene lost 4 bases and the J gene lost 6 bases, with 13 bases spanning the gap. The CDR3 length is 15 residues. Germline-derived CDR1 and CDR2 are SGHTA and FQGNSA. This CDR3 reads CASSSSLLSNSPLHF. CDR3 bases: TGTGCCAGCAGCTCCAGCCTTTTGTCTAATTCACCCCTCCACTTT.

The chain employs TRBV7-3 and TRBJ2-5; a possible D gene is TRBD2 (6 bases). Deletions cut 0 bases from V and 4 bases from J, with 9 bases between. In germline, CDR1 is SGHTA, CDR2 FQGTGA. The CDR3 is 14 amino acids. CDR3 in amino acids: CASSLTSEGETQYF. The CDR3 DNA is TGTGCCAGCAGCTTAACGTCGGAGGGAGAGACCCAGTACTTC.

The chain employs TRBV20-1 and TRBJ2-1, with 13 bases identical to TRBD2. This CDR3 region has 20 residues. The J segment lost 1 base and the V segment lost 5 bases, leaving 17 bases of the junction unmatched. The germline V gene has CDR1 DFQATT and CDR2 SNEGSKA (reference sequence). CDR3 in amino acids: CSAVAIGGLAGLGSYNEQFF. The CDR3 DNA is TGCAGTGCTGTCGCAATAGGGGGACTAGCGGGATTAGGATCCTACAATGAGCAGTTCTTC.

The chain couples TRBV7-9 to TRBJ1-5; 8 bases match TRBD1. The CDR3 is 16 amino acids. V lost 3 bases to trimming and J lost 3 bases; unmatched junction nucleotides: 7. Germline CDR1 and CDR2: SEHNR and FQNEAQ (reference sequence). The CDR3 nucleotides read TGTGCCAGCAGCTTGGGGACAGGAGGATACAATCAGCCCCAGCATTTT. Translated, it gives CASSLGTGGYNQPQHF.

The chain employs TRBV5-1 and TRBJ1-2; no clear D gene. The germline gives CDR1 SGHRS, CDR2 YFSETQ. This CDR3 has 14 amino acids. V was trimmed by 2 bases and J by 3 bases, leaving 11 bases between them. The CDR3 nucleotides read TGCGCCAGCAGCTTTGTCCCGGGTGACTATGGCTACACCTTC. Translation: CASSFVPGDYGYTF.

This sequence joins TRBV7-3 and TRBJ2-1; 16 bases fit TRBD2. Germline loops: CDR1 SGHTA, CDR2 FQGTGA. This CDR3 spans 17 amino acids. The trim removed 8 bases at V and 10 bases at J, leaving 14 bases unmatched. CDR3 sequence reads: CASGGLAGGTWVREQFF. DNA for the CDR3: TGTGCCAGCGGGGGACTAGCGGGAGGGACGTGGGTGAGGGAGCAGTTCTTC.

V and J are TRBV7-8 and TRBJ2-7; maybe TRBD2 (5 bases). The V end was cut by 7 bases, the J end by 6 bases, with 25 bases between. Germline-derived CDR1 and CDR2 are SGHVS and FQNEAQ. The CDR3 is 16 amino acids. CDR3 coding DNA: TGTGCCAGCACCAGCTTGGGCCGGGGTGCGGTGTCCGAGCAGTACTTC. It encodes CASTSLGRGAVSEQYF.

This chain links TRBV6-6 with TRBJ1-2; D is perhaps TRBD1 (6 bases). Germline values: CDR1 MNHNY, CDR2 SVGAGI (reference sequence). The CDR3 covers 15 residues. Trimming shortened V by 6 bases and J by 6 bases, and 20 bases separated the two germline ends. The CDR3 DNA sequence: TGTGCCAGCAGCCGCAGTCCGGGACACTCAGATGGCTACACCTTC. Translation gives CASSRSPGHSDGYTF.

V usage is TRBV6-5 and J usage is TRBJ1-1; D possibly corresponds to TRBD1 (5 bases). Trimming took off 4 bases at V and 0 bases at J, with 9 bases between the two ends. CDR3 size: 14 residues. The germline gives CDR1 MNHEY, CDR2 SVGAGI. CDR3 sequence: CASSFQGLNTEAFF. The CDR3 DNA is TGTGCCAGCAGTTTTCAGGGCCTGAACACTGAAGCTTTCTTT.

The chain uses TRBV11-3 and TRBJ2-7, with 8 bases lining up with TRBD1. The DNA matches TRBJ2-5 better at its end, which makes the J call doubtful. Germline V CDR1 and CDR2: SGHNT, YENEEA. The CDR3 extends over 15 amino acids. CDR3 nucleotides: TGTGCCAGCAGCTTAGCAGGGGGCCAACAAGAGACCCAGTACTTC. Translated: CASSLAGGQQETQYF.

A single count supports this clonotype. The rearrangement links TRBV28 to TRBJ2-3; unclear D gene. CDR1 is MDHEN and CDR2 is SYDVKM in the germline V gene. CDR3 length: 16 residues. V was trimmed by 2 bases and J by 4 bases, leaving 16 bases between them. CDR3 sequence (DNA): TGTGCCAGCAGTTTAATGAATGGGGTTGGTGCAGATACGCAGTATTTT. Its translation: CASSLMNGVGADTQYF.

This clonotype was seen a few times. The genes are TRBV11-1 and TRBJ2-1; D gene ambiguous. CDR1 is SGHAT, CDR2 FQDESV, per germline (reference sequence). This CDR3 spans 11 amino acids. Trimming stripped 7 bases from V and 5 bases from J, with 6 bases between. The DNA of the CDR3 is TGTGCCAGCACCAACAACAATGAGCAGTTCTTC. The encoded protein is CASTNNNEQFF.

The rearrangement joins TRBV7-3 to TRBJ1-2; no definite D call. This CDR3 is built from 13 residues. Trimming cost V 8 bases and J 4 bases, with 14 bases left between them. Germline CDR1 reads SGHTA; CDR2 reads FQGTGA. The CDR3, as DNA: TGTGCCAGCGGCCTCACCGATTTCTATGGCTACACCTTC. Translation gives CASGLTDFYGYTF.

The rearrangement uses TRBV7-2 and TRBJ2-7, with 15 bases fitting TRBD2. This CDR3 is built from 16 residues. Germline values: CDR1 SGHTA, CDR2 FQGNSA. The J segment lost 1 base and the V segment lost 6 bases, leaving 4 bases of the junction unmatched. DNA of the CDR3: TGTGCCAGCAGTAACGGACTAGCGGGAGGGTCCTACGAGCAGTACTTC. It translates to CASSNGLAGGSYEQYF.

The chain links TRBV28 to TRBJ1-4; D gene ambiguous. CDR3 length: 13 residues. The V gene's germline CDR1 is MDHEN and CDR2 SYDVKM. Between the trimmed V and J ends, which lost 6 bases and 4 bases, there was a span of 9 bases. Here the CDR3 reads CASRPQVNEKLFF. DNA for the CDR3: TGTGCCAGCAGACCCCAGGTTAATGAAAAACTGTTTTTT.

This sequence joins TRBV20-1 and TRBJ2-1, with 7 positions matching TRBD2. After removal of 3 bases from V and 8 bases from J, the junction contained 13 bases not matched to a gene. The V gene's germline CDR1 is DFQATT and CDR2 SNEGSKA (reference sequence). CDR3 length: 15 amino acids. CDR3 nucleotides: TGCAGTGCTAGCCTTGCGGGAGTCAAAGGGCATGAGCAGTTCTTC. Residues: CSASLAGVKGHEQFF.

The genes are TRBV6-6 and TRBJ2-5; 8 bases match TRBD2. From germline, CDR1 is MNHNY and CDR2 SVGAGI (reference sequence). This CDR3 spans 15 amino acids. V gave up 2 bases and J gave up 0 bases; unmatched junction bases: 2. DNA of the CDR3: TGTGCCAGCAGTTACGTTAGCGGGGACCAAGAGACCCAGTACTTC. Translating it yields CASSYVSGDQETQYF.

The chain is built from TRBV2 and TRBJ2-7; 8 bases fit TRBD1. The CDR3 consists of 13 residues. J was trimmed by 7 bases and V by 6 bases; bases with no gene match: 8. The germline gives CDR1 SNHLY, CDR2 FYNNEI. CDR3 DNA: TGTGCCAGCAGCTCGGACAGGGACAATGAGCAGTACTTC. Encoded protein: CASSSDRDNEQYF.

The CDR3, as DNA: TGTGCCAGCAGTTTAGGGACCGAACCGGGACAGGCAAATTCACCCCTCCACTTT. Its protein product is CASSLGTEPGQANSPLHF. The chain combines TRBV28 with TRBJ1-6; 8 nucleotides align to TRBD1. The CDR3 runs 18 residues. CDR1 is MDHEN, CDR2 SYDVKM, per germline. Trimming took 2 bases from V and 7 from J; bases not matched to a gene: 13.

The chain carries TRBV7-9 and TRBJ2-1; 10 nucleotides line up with TRBD2. The junction had 7 bases not matched to a gene; V was cut back by 2 bases and J by 3 bases. From germline, CDR1 is SEHNR and CDR2 FQNEAQ (reference sequence). This CDR3 spans 17 amino acids. The CDR3 DNA reads TGTGCCAGCAGCTTATTCGATCTAGCGGGAGACTACAATGAGCAGTTCTTC. This gives the protein CASSLFDLAGDYNEQFF.

The rearrangement joins TRBV12-3 or TRBV12-4 to TRBJ2-7, with D unclear. V was pared by 3 bases and J by 6 bases, with 9 bases between. The CDR3 sequence is 12 residues long. CDR3 coding DNA: TGTGCCAGCAGTTTTGCTGTTTGCGAGCAGTACTTC. Protein: CASSFAVCEQYF.

The rearrangement joins TRBV28 to TRBJ2-3, with D possibly being TRBD1 (5 bases). Germline lookup yields CDR1 MDHEN and CDR2 SYDVKM. Trimming shortened V by 2 bases and J by 1 base, and 16 bases separated the two germline ends. This CDR3 comprises 17 residues. The CDR3 is CASSLTTVLQGTDTQYF. CDR3 coding DNA: TGTGCCAGCAGTTTAACGACCGTATTACAGGGCACAGATACGCAGTATTTT. The complete variable domain, with remaining parts taken from reference TRBV28 and TRBJ2-3, reads DVKVTQSSRYLVKRTGEKVFLECVQDMDHENMFWYRQDPGLGLRLIYFSYDVKMKEKGDIPEGYSVSREKKERFSLILESASTNQTSMYLCASSLTTVLQGTDTQYFGPGTRLTVL.

The table lists this clonotype with a few counts. The chain recombines TRBV7-6 with TRBJ2-3; 8 nucleotides align to TRBD1. The germline gives CDR1 SGHVS, CDR2 FNYEAQ. J was trimmed by 3 bases and V by 1 base; bases with no gene match: 12. There are 18 residues in the CDR3. CDR3 nucleotide sequence: TGTGCCAGCAGCTTAGTTGCGGCCGGAGACAGGGGTACAGATACGCAGTATTTT. It translates to CASSLVAAGDRGTDTQYF. Looking up the rest from reference TRBV7-6 and TRBJ2-3 gives the full variable domain: GAGVSQSPRYKVTKRGQDVALRCDPISGHVSLYWYRQALGQGPEFLTYFNYEAQQDKSGLPNDRFSAERPEGSISTLTIQRTEQRDSAMYRCASSLVAAGDRGTDTQYFGPGTRLTVL.

The rearrangement links TRBV20-1 to TRBJ2-3; 12 nucleotides match TRBD2. CDR1 and CDR2 from the germline V gene are DFQATT and SNEGSKA (reference sequence). V trimming: 6 bases; J trimming: 4 bases; junction bases outside the gene matches: 11. The CDR3 loop spans 16 amino acids. This CDR3 reads CSASPGTSGRADTQYF. CDR3 nucleotide sequence: TGCAGTGCGTCCCCCGGGACTAGCGGGCGCGCAGATACGCAGTATTTT.